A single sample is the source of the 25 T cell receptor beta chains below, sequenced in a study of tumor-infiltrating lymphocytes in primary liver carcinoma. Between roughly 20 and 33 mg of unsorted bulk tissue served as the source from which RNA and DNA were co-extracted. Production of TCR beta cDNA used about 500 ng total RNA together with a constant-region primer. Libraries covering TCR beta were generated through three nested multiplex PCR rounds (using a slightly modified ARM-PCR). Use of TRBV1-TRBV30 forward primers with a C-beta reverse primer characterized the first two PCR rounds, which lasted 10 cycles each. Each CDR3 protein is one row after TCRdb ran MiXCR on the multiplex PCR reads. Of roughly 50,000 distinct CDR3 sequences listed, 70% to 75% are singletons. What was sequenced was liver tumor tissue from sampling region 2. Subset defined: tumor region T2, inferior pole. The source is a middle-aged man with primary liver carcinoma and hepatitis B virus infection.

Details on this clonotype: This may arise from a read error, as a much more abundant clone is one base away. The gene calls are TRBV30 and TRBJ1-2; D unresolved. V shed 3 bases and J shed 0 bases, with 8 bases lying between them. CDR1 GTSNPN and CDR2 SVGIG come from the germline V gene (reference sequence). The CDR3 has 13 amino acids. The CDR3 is CAWSPAPNYGYTF. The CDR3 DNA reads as TGTGCCTGGAGCCCGGCCCCTAACTATGGCTACACCTTC.

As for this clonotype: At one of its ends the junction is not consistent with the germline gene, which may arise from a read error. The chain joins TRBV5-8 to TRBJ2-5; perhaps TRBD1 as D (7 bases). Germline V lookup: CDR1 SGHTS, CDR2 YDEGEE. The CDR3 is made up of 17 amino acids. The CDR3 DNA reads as TGTGCCATCAGCTCGAGGCGGGACAGCTTTCTTCAAGAGACTCAGTACTTC. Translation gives CAISSRRDSFLQETQYF. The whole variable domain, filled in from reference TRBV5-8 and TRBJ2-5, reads EAGVTQSPTHLIKTRGQQATLRCSPISGHTSVYWYQQALGLGLQFLLWYDEGEERNRGNFPPRFSGRQFPNYSSELNVNALELEDSALYLCAISSRRDSFLQETQYFGPGTRLLVL.

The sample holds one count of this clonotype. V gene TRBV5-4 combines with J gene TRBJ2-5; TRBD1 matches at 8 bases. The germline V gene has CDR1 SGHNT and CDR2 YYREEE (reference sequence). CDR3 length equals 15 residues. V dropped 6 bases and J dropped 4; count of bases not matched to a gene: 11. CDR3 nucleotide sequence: TGTGCCAGCAACTTCGGACAGGGCTGGCTAGAGACCCAGTACTTC. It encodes CASNFGQGWLETQYF.

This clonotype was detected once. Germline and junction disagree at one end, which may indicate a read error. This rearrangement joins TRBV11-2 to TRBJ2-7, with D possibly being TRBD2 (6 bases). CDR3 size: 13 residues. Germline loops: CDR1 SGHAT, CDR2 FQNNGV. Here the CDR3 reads CARSLNELASQYF. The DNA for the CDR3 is TGTGCCAGGAGCTTAAATGAGCTAGCGTCCCAGTACTTC.

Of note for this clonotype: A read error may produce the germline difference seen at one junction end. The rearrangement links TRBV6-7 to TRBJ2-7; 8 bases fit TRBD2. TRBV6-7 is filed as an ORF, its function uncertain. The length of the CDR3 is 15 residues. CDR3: CGSVHRWREADEQYF. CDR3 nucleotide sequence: TGTGGCAGCGTCCACCGGTGGCGGGAGGCCGACGAGCAGTACTTC.

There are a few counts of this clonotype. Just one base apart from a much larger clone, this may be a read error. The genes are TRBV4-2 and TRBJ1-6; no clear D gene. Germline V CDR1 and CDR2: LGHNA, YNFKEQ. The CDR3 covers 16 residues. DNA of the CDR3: TGTGCCAGCAGCCAAGGTCATAGGGAATATAGTTCACCCCTCCACTTT. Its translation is CASSQGHREYSSPLHF.

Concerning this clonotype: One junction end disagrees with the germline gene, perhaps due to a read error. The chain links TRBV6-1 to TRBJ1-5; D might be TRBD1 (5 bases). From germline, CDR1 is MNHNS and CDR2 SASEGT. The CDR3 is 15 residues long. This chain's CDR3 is CATLSQGGSNRPQHF. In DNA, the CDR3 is TGTGCCACCCTCTCTCAGGGAGGCAGCAATCGGCCCCAGCACTTT.

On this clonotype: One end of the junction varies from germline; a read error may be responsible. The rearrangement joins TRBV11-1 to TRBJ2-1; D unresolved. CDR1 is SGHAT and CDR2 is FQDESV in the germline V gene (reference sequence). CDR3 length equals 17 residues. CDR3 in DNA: TGTGCGAGCAGCCTGGTACTGGCGAGAGAAGTTGACAATGAGCAGTTCTTC. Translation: CASSLVLAREVDNEQFF.

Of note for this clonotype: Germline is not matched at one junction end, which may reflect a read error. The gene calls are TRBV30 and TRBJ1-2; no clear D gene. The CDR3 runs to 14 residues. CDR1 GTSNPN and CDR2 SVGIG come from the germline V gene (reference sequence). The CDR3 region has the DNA TGTGCCTGGAGTCCTGGTGATGGGCTGGTGGGCTTCACCTTC. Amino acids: CAWSPGDGLVGFTF.

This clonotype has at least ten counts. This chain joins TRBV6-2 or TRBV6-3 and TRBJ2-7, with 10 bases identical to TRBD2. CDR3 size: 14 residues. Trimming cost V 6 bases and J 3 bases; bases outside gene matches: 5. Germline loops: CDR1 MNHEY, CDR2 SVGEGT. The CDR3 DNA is TGTGCCAGCAGGCATACTAGCGGGATCTACGAGCAGTACTTC. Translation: CASRHTSGIYEQYF.

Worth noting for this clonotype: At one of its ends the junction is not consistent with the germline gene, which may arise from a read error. CDR3 sequence reads: CVSSLGSERRQYF. The CDR3 DNA reads as TGTGTCAGCAGCTTAGGTAGTGAACGAAGGCAGTACTTC. The chain carries TRBV11-2 and TRBJ2-7; D ambiguous. Germline CDR1 is SGHAT and CDR2 is FQNNGV. The length of the CDR3 is 13 residues.

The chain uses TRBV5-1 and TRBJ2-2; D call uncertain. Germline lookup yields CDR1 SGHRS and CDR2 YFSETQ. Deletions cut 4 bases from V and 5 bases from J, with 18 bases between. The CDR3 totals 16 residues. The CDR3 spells CASSPPRSIITGELFF. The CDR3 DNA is TGCGCCAGCAGCCCCCCCCGGAGTATCATAACCGGGGAGCTGTTTTTT. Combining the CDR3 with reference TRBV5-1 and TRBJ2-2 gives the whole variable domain KAGVTQTPRYLIKTRGQQVTLSCSPISGHRSVSWYQQTPGQGLQFLFEYFSETQRNKGNFPGRFSGRQFSNSRSEMNVSTLELGDSALYLCASSPPRSIITGELFFGEGSRLTVL.

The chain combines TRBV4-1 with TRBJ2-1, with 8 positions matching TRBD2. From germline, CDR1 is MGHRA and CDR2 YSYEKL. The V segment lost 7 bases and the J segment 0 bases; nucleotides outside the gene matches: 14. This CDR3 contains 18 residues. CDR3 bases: TGCGCCAGCAACCATGAGTGGTTGGCGGGAGGCTCCTACAATGAGCAGTTCTTC. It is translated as CASNHEWLAGGSYNEQFF.

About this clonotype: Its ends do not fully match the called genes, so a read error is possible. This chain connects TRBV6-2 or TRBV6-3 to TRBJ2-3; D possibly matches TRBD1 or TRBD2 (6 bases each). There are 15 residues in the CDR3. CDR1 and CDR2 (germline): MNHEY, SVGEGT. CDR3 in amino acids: CPSSYRDTSTDKHYF. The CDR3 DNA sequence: TGTCCCAGCAGTTACCGGGACACTAGCACAGATAAGCACTATTTT.

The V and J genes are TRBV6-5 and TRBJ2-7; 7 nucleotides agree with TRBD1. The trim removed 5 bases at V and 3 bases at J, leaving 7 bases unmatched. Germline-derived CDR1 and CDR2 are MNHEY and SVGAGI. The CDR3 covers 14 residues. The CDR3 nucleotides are TGTGCCAGCAGTAACAACAGGGGAGTCTACGAGCAGTACTTC. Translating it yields CASSNNRGVYEQYF.

The CDR3 DNA reads TGTGCCAGCAGCCAGGGGGGGAACTCCTACAATGAGCAGTTCTTC. Translation: CASSQGGNSYNEQFF. The chain carries TRBV4-2 and TRBJ2-1; 7 nucleotides align to TRBD2. Germline CDR1 is LGHNA and CDR2 is YNFKEQ. The CDR3 extends over 15 amino acids. V gave up 3 bases and J gave up 0 bases; unmatched junction bases: 2.

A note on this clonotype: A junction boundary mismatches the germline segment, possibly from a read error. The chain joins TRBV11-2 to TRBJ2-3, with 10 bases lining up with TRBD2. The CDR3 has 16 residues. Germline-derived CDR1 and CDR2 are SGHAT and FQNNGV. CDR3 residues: CTNSEREGGETDTQYF. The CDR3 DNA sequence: TGCACCAACTCCGAGCGGGAGGGCGGGGAAACAGATACGCAGTATTTT.

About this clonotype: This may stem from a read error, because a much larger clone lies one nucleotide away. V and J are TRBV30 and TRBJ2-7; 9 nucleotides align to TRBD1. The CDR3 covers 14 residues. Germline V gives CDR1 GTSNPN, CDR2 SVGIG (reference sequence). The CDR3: CAWLPGTGPHERYF. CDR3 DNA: TGTGCCTGGTTACCCGGGACAGGGCCCCACGAGCGGTACTTC.

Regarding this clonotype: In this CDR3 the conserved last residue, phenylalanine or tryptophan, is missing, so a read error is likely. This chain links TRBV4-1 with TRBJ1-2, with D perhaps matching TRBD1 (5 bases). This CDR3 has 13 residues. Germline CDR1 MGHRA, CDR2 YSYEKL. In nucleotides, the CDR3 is TGCGTCAGCTGCGAGACAGCTAACTATGGCTACACCATC. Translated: CVSCETANYGYTI.

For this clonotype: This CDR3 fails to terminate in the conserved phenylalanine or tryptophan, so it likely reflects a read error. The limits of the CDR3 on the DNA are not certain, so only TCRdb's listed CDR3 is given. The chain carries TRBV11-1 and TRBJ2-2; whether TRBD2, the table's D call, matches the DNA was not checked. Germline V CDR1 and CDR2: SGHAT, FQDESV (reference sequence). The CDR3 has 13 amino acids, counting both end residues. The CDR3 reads CASSILAGGEPFI.

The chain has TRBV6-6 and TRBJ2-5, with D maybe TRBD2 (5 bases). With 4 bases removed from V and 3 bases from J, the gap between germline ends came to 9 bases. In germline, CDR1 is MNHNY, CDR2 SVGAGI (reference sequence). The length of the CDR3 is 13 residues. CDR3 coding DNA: TGTGCCAGCAGTTGGGGAGCGAAAGAGACCCAGTACTTC. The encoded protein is CASSWGAKETQYF.

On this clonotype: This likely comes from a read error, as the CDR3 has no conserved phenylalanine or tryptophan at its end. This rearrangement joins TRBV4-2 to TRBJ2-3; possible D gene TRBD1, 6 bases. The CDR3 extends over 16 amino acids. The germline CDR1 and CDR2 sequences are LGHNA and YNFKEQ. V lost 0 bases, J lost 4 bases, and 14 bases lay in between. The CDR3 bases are TGTGCCAGCAGCCAAGATAAGGTGCAGGGGTCAGATACGCAGTATTTG. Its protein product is CASSQDKVQGSDTQYL.

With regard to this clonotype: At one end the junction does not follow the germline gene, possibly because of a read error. CDR3 residues: CASSQGPGATGVNVLTF. The CDR3 nucleotides are TGCGCCAGCAGTCAAGGTCCAGGAGCCACTGGGGTCAACGTCCTGACTTTC. The rearrangement uses TRBV4-1 and TRBJ2-6; no firm D call. Germline V gives CDR1 MGHRA, CDR2 YSYEKL. The CDR3 covers 17 residues.

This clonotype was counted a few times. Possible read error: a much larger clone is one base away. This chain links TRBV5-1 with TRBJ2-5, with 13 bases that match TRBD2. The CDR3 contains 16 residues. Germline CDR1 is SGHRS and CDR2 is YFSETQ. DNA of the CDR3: TGCGCCAGCGGCGATGGGACTAGCGGGAATCAAGAGACCCAGCACTTC. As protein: CASGDGTSGNQETQHF. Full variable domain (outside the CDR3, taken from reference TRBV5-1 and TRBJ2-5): KAGVTQTPRYLIKTRGQQVTLSCSPISGHRSVSWYQQTPGQGLQFLFEYFSETQRNKGNFPGRFSGRQFSNSRSEMNVSTLELGDSALYLCASGDGTSGNQETQHFGPGTRLLVL.

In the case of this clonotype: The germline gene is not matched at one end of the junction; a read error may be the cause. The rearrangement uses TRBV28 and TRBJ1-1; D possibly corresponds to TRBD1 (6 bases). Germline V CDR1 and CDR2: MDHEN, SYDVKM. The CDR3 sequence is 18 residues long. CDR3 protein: CANSFLMLPWGANTEAFF. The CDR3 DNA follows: TGTGCCAACAGTTTCCTTATGCTTCCGTGGGGGGCAAACACTGAAGCTTTCTTT.